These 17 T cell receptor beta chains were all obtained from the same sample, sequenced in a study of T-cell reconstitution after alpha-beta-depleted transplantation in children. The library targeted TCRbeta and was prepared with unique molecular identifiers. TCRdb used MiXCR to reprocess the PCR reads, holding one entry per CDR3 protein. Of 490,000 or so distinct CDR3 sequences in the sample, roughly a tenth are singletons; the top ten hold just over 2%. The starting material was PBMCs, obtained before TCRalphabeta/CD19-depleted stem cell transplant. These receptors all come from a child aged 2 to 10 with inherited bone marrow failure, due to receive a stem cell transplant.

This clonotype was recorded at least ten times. CDR3 nucleotides: TGTGCCACCAGTGATTTGGACGAGCAGTACTTC. Residues: CATSDLDEQYF. The rearrangement uses TRBV24-1 and TRBJ2-7; no reliable D call. The V gene lost 0 bases and the J gene lost 5 bases, with 1 base spanning the gap. Germline V lookup: CDR1 KGHDR, CDR2 SFDVKD. The CDR3 loop spans 11 amino acids.

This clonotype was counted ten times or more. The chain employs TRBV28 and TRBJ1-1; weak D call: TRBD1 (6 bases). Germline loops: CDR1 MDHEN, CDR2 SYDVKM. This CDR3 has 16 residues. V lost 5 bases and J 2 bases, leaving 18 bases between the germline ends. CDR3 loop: CASSGLLSTGNTEAFF. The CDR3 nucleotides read TGTGCCAGCAGTGGTTTACTCTCGACAGGCAACACTGAAGCTTTCTTT. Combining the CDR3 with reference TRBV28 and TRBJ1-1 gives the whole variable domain DVKVTQSSRYLVKRTGEKVFLECVQDMDHENMFWYRQDPGLGLRLIYFSYDVKMKEKGDIPEGYSVSREKKERFSLILESASTNQTSMYLCASSGLLSTGNTEAFFGQGTRLTVV.

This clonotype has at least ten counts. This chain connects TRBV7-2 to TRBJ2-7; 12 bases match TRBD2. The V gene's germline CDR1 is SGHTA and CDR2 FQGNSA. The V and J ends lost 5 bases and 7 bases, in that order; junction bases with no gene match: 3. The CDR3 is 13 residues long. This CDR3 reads CASSTTSGGEQYF. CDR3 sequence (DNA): TGTGCCAGCAGCACCACTAGCGGGGGGGAGCAGTACTTC.

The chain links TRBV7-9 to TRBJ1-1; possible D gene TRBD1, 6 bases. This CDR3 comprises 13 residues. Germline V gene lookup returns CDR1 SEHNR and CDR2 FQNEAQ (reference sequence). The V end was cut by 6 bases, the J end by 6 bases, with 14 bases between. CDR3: CASRGPGDPEAFF. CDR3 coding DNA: TGTGCCAGCAGGGGCCCAGGGGACCCTGAAGCTTTCTTT.

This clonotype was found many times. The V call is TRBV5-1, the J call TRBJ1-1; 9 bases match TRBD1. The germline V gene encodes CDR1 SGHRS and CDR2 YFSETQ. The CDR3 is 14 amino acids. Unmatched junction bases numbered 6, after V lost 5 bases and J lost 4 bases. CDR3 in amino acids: CASRPTGGPTEAFF. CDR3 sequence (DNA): TGCGCCAGCAGGCCTACAGGGGGCCCCACTGAAGCTTTCTTT.

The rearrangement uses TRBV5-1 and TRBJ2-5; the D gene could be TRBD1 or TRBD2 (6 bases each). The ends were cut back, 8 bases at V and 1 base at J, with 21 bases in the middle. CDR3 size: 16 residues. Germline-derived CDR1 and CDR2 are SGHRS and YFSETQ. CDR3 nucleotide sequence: TGCGCCAGAGGGGGAGATTTAGCGGTAATCCAAGAGACCCAGTACTTC. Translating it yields CARGGDLAVIQETQYF.

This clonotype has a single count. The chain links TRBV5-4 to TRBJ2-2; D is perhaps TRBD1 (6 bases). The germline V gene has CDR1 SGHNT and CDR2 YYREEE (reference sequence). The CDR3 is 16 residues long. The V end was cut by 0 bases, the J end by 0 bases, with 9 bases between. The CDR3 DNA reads TGTGCCAGCAGCTTGGGACAGGATCCGAACACCGGGGAGCTGTTTTTT. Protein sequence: CASSLGQDPNTGELFF.

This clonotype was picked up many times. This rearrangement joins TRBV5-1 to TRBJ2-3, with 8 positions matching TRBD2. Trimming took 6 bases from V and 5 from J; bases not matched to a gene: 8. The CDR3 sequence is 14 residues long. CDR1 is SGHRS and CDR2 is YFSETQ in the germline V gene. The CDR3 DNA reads TGCGCCAGCACCGACCACCTAGCGGGAGATACGCAGTATTTT. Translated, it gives CASTDHLAGDTQYF.

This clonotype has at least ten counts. CDR3 bases: TGTGCCACCAGCAGACCCCCGCTCCAAGAGACCCAGTACTTC. Translated: CATSRPPLQETQYF. The chain combines TRBV15 with TRBJ2-5; no firm D call. The CDR3 sequence is 14 residues long. Germline CDR1 LNHNV, CDR2 YYDKDF (reference sequence). V lost 2 bases, J lost 1 base, and 8 bases lay in between.

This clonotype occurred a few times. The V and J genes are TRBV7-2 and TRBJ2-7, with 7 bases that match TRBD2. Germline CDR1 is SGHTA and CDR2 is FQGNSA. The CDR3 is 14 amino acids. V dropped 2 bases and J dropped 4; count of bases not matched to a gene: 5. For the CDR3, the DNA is TGTGCCAGCAGCTTATGGGCGGGACTATACGAGCAGTACTTC. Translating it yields CASSLWAGLYEQYF.

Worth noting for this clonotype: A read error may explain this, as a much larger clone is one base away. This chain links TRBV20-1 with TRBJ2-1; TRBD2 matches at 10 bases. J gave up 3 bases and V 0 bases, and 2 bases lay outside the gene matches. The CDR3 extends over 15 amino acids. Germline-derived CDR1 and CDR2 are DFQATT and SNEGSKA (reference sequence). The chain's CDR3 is CSAREAGGHYNEQFF. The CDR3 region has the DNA TGCAGTGCTAGAGAAGCGGGAGGGCACTACAATGAGCAGTTCTTC.

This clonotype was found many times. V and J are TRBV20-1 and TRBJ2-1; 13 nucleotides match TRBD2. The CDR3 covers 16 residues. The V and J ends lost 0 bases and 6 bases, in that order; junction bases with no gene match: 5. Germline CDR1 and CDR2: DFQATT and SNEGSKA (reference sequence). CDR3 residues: CSARESTSGRFNEQFF. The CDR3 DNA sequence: TGCAGTGCTAGAGAATCGACTAGCGGGAGGTTCAATGAGCAGTTCTTC.

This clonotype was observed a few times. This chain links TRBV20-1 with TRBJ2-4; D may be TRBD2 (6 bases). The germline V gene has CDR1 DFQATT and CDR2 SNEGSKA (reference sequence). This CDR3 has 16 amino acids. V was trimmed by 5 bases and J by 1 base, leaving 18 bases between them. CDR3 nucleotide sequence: TGCAGTGCTCCTGTTCTAGCGAAGAGCGCCAAAAACATTCAGTACTTC. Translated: CSAPVLAKSAKNIQYF.

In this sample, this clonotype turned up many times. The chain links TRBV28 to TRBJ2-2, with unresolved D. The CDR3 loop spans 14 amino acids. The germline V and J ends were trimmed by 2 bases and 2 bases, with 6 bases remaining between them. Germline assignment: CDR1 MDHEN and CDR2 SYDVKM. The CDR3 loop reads CASSLQPNTGELFF. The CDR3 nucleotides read TGTGCCAGCAGTTTACAGCCCAACACCGGGGAGCTGTTTTTT.

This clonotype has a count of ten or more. The CDR3 coding sequence is TGTGCCATCAGCAACACGGCCGCTGAAGCTTTCTTT. Translated, it gives CAISNTAAEAFF. The rearrangement joins TRBV10-3 to TRBJ1-1, with D uncertain. In germline, CDR1 is ENHRY, CDR2 SYGVKD. This CDR3 comprises 12 residues. V dropped 6 bases and J dropped 6 bases, with 11 bases sitting between them.

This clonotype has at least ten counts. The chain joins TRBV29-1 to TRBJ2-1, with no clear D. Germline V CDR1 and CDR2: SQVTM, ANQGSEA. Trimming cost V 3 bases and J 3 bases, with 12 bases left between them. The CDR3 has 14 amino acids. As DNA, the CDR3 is TGCAGCGTTGAGCGTCTAGAGGTCTACAATGAGCAGTTCTTC. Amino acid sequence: CSVERLEVYNEQFF.

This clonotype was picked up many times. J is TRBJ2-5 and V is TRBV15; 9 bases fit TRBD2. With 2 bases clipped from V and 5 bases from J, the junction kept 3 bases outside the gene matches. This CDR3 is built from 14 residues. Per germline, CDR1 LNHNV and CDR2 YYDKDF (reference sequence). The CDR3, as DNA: TGTGCCACCAGCAGACCTAGCGGGACTGAGACCCAGTACTTC. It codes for CATSRPSGTETQYF. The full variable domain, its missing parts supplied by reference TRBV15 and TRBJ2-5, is DAMVIQNPRYQVTQFGKPVTLSCSQTLNHNVMYWYQQKSSQAPKLLFHYYDKDFNNEADTPDNFQSRRPNTSFCFLDIRSPGLGDTAMYLCATSRPSGTETQYFGPGTRLLVL.